This T cell receptor (beta chain) was documented in a study of T cell repertoires in cytomegalovirus infection. TCRdb used MiXCR to reprocess the reads, holding one entry per CDR3 protein. Of around 290,000 distinct CDR3 sequences in the sample, under 30% were seen once. This clonotype was detected only a few times. V gave up 4 bases and J gave up 6 bases; unmatched junction bases: 2. This CDR3 region has 12 residues. Germline V CDR1 and CDR2: ENHRY, SYGVKD. This chain connects TRBV10-3 to TRBJ2-7, with 8 positions matching TRBD1. This clonotype was sampled from a human donor in good health (CMV status not recorded). Some clones in this sample may be carry-over from other donors' samples. The specimen sequenced was PBMCs. CDR3 in DNA: TGTGCCATCAGTGGGACAGGGTTCGAGCAGTACTTC. This encodes CAISGTGFEQYF.